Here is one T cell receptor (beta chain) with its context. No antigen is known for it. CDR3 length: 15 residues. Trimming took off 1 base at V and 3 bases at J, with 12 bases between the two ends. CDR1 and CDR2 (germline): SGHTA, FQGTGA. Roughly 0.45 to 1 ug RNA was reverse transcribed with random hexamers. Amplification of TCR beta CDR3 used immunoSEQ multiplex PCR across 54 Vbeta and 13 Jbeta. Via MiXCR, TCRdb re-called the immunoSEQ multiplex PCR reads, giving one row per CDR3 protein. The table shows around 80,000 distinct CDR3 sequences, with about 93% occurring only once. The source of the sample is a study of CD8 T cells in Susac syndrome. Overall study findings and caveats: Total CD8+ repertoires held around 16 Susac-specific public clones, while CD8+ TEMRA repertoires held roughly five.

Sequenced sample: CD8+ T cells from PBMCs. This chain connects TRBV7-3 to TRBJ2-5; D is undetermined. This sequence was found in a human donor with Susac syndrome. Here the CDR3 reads CASSLIGNPKETQYF. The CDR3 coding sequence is TGTGCCAGCAGCTTAATCGGTAACCCTAAAGAGACCCAGTACTTC.